This T cell receptor (beta chain) was documented in a study of long-term antiretroviral therapy in people with HIV. Study-level results: Specimen acquisition occurred between about 2004 and 2017, potentially under older ART regimens. Clones that had undergone expansion before ART prevailed in the repertoire throughout all time points. Diversity measured after ART increased yet remained under transplant donor controls.

The V end lost 5 bases, the J end lost 5 bases, and 10 bases lay between the germline ends. CDR3 length equals 12 residues. Germline CDR1 MNHEY, CDR2 SMNVEV (reference sequence). It was version v3.0 of the immunoSEQ assay that was run at survey level. Produced via immunoSEQ multiplex PCR; TCRdb's table is partial and in-frame only. The table includes around 26,000 clones, 82% detected once. Regarding this clone: What it recognizes is unknown.

The sequence came from a man over 45 with HIV. Sample: unsorted PBMCs, taken 2.9 years after starting antiretroviral therapy. The chain recombines TRBV27 with TRBJ2-7; D is ambiguous. The CDR3 loop reads CASSGMKDEQYF. The CDR3 DNA reads as TGTGCCAGCAGTGGGATGAAAGACGAGCAGTACTTC.